This T cell receptor (beta chain) was observed in a study of blood T cell repertoires in COVID-19. Whole-study context: From T cells, B-cell-depleted T cells, or PBMCs came the material, which was cDNA or gDNA.

Which cohort a participant joined came from the clinical history participants gave. The count of this clone is one. Germline V CDR1 and CDR2: MDHEN, SYDVKM. This CDR3 has 12 amino acids. Trimming cost V 8 bases and J 6 bases, with 10 bases left between them. Clones were sequenced by immunoSEQ multiplex PCR, and TCRdb holds only the in-frame ones, with some missing. The sample includes about 250,000 clones, approximately 90% of them seen just once. Specimen: PBMCs or T cells enriched from blood (not recorded which). This receptor was obtained from a man aged 35-49 years who had recovered from COVID-19. V is TRBV28 and J is TRBJ1-4, with TRBD1 as a possible D gene (5 bases). The chain's CDR3 is CASGGRDEKLFF. The CDR3 region has the DNA TGTGCCAGCGGGGGGAGGGATGAAAAACTGTTTTTT.